This T cell receptor beta chain was identified in a study of T-cell memory formation after mild COVID-19. Across the study: In these data, TCR clusters were largely donor specific. Study conclusions and caveats: Pre-infection memory harbored some responding clones, suggesting cross-reactive memory joined.

Per germline, CDR1 SGHRS and CDR2 YFSETQ. The CDR3 is made up of 17 amino acids. Trimming removed 0 bases from V and 3 bases from J; junction bases left unmatched: 10. This clonotype showed up many times. Its antigen is undetermined. MiXCR, applied by TCRdb to the 5' RACE reads, yields one record per CDR3 protein. The sample lists roughly 80,000 distinct CDR3 sequences; over 11% were seen once. The chain employs TRBV5-1 and TRBJ2-7; TRBD2 agrees at 9 bases. Input material: PBMCs or a T cell subset sorted from them (not recorded which). The receptor was derived from an adult woman who had mild COVID-19 (a few samples of this study predate the infection). Cell type and time point are not known. CDR3 bases: TGCGCCAGCAGCTTGGCCGGAGGGGCGGGAGGGCTCTACGAGCAGTACTTC. Its translation: CASSLAGGAGGLYEQYF.